Reported below is one T cell receptor (beta chain). What it binds is unknown. Alongside a J-beta primer mix, a sample-barcoded 5' primer served in a second PCR lasting 7 to 11 cycles. Each cDNA was tagged by a template-switch adaptor containing 12 random nucleotides. TCRdb used MiXCR to reprocess the 5' RACE reads, holding one entry per CDR3 protein. The profile covers roughly 900,000 distinct CDR3 sequences, with under 35% appearing a single time and approximately 15% taken by the ten largest. The entry originates in a study of blood T cells in healthy people across ages. Whole-study results and caveats: In older individuals, TCR beta diversity per million T cells was lower, falling roughly linearly with age. Nothing was known about donor CMV status, and this possibly confounded expanded clonotype changes.

The germline V gene has CDR1 SQVTM and CDR2 ANQGSEA. V was pared by 5 bases and J by 6 bases, with 15 bases of the junction left unmatched. This CDR3 spans 16 amino acids. The source is a woman older than 75 in good health. The source material was blood. J is TRBJ2-1 and V is TRBV29-1; 8 positions match TRBD1. The CDR3 nucleotides read TGCAGCGTTCGTGAAGAGCCGGGACAGGAGTTCAATGAGCAGTTCTTC. It yields the protein CSVREEPGQEFNEQFF.